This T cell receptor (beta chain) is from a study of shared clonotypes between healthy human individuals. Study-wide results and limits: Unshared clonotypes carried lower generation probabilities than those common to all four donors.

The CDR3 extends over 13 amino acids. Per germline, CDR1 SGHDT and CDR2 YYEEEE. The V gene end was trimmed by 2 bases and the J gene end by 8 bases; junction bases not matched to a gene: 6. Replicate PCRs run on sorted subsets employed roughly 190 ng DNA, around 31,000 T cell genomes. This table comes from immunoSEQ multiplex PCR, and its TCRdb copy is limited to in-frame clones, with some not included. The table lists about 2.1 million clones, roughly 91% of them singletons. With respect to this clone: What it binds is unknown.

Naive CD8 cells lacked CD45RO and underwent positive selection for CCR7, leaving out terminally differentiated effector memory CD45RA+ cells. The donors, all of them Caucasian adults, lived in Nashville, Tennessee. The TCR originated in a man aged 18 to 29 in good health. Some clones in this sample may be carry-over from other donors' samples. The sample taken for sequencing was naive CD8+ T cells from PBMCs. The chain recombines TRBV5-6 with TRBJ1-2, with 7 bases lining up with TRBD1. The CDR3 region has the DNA TGTGCCAGCAGCTTAGGACAGGAAAGGGGCTACACCTTC. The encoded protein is CASSLGQERGYTF.